The subject of this entry is one T cell receptor delta chain. Its antigen has not been determined. Base qualities are not recorded, but no much larger clone differs from it by a single base. Based on the germline V gene, the CDR1 and CDR2 sequences are TSWWSYY and QGS. CDR3 length: 15 amino acids, cysteine to phenylalanine. Kept here is only the CDR3 DNA, which spans 45 bases and is read in frame from base 1. V is clipped by 0 bases and J by 7 bases, and the sequence between their germline boundaries is 15 bases long. Library preparation employed PCR. The instrument given in TCRdb is Illumina MiSeq. Public reads were reanalyzed in TCRdb with CATT, and rows carrying the same DNA were merged afterwards. This sample is represented by over 10,000 delta-chain clones; over 40% of them were singletons. The ten biggest clones cover approximately 1.6% of the sample. This entry belongs to a study of human gamma delta and Vdelta1 T cells (dated by TCRdb to between 2017 and 2018). Background on the whole study: The study investigated Delta One T cells, Vd1+ gamma-delta T cells, as cytotoxic effectors against acute myeloid leukemia. General findings and caveats noted by the study authors: Polyclonality and broad cytotoxic targeting of acute myeloid leukemia were reported for Delta One T cells.

Recombination linked TRDV1 to TRDJ1; the D gene is unclear. The source is a human donor in good health. Sequenced: Vdelta1 gamma-delta T cells from blood grown in culture (DOT cells). The intended sense of this specimen's cell subset or site label: Delta One T cells, in vitro expanded/differentiated Vd1+ gamma-delta T cells. This receptor has the CDR3 CALGELRLRPPKLIF. The base sequence is TGTGCTCTTGGGGAACTGAGGCTACGGCCTCCTAAACTCATCTTT.